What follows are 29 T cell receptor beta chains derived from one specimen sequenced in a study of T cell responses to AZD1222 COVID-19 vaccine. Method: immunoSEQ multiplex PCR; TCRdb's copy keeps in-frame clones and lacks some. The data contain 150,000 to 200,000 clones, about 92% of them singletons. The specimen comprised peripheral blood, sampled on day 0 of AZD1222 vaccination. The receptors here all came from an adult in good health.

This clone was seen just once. CDR3 nucleotide sequence: TGTGCCAGCAGCCCGTACAGAGAGGCGGGCGCTGAAGCTTTCTTT. Its translation is CASSPYREAGAEAFF. The chain joins TRBV3-1 (or the pseudogene TRBV3-2) to TRBJ1-1; D call uncertain. The germline V and J ends were trimmed by 4 bases and 6 bases, with 18 bases remaining between them. The CDR3 spans 15 residues. CDR1 LGHDT and CDR2 YNNKEL come from the germline V gene (reference sequence).

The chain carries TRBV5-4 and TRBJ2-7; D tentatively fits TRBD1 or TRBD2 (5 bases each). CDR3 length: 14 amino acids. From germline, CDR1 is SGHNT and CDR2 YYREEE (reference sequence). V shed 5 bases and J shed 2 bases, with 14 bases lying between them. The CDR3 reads CASRVWDQPYEQYV. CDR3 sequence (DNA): TGTGCCAGCAGGGTATGGGACCAACCCTACGAGCAGTACGTC.

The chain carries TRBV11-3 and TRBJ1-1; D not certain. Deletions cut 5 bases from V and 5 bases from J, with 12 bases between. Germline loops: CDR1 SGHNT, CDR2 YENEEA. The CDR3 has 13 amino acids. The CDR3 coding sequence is TGTGCCAGCAGCCAACGGACTTCGACTGAAGCTTTCTTT. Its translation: CASSQRTSTEAFF.

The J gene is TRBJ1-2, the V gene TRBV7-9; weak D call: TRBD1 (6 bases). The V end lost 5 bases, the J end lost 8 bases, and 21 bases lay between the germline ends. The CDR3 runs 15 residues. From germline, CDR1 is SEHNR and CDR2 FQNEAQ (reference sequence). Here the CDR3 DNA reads TGTGCCAGCAGCCCCCCAACTGGACGGGGGGGCGGCTACACCTTC. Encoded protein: CASSPPTGRGGGYTF.

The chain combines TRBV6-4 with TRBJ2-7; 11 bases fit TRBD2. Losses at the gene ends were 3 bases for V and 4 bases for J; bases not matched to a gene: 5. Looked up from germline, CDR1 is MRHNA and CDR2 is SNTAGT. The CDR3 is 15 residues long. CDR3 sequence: CASSETTSGSYEQYF. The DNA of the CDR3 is TGTGCCAGCAGTGAGACTACTAGCGGGAGTTACGAGCAGTACTTC.

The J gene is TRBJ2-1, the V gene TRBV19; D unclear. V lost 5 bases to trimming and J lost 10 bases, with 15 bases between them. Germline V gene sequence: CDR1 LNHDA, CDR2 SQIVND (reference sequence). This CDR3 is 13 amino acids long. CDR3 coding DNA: TGTGCCAGTAGTCTCCACTGGTCAGAAGAGCAGTTCTTC. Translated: CASSLHWSEEQFF.

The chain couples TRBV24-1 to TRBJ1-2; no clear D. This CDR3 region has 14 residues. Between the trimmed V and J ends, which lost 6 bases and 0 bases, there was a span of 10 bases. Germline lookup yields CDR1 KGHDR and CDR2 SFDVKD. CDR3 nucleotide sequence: TGTGCCACCAGTATGGCAGGTCCTAACTATGGCTACACCTTC. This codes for CATSMAGPNYGYTF.

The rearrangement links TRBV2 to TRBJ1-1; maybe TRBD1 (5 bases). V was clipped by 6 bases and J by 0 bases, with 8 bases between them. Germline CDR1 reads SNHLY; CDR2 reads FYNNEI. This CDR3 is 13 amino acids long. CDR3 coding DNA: TGTGCCAGCAGCAGGGTAATGAACACTGAAGCTTTCTTT. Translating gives CASSRVMNTEAFF. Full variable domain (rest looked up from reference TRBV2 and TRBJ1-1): EPEVTQTPSHQVTQMGQEVILRCVPISNHLYFYWYRQILGQKVEFLVSFYNNEISEKSEIFDDQFSVERPDGSNFTLKIRSTKLEDSAMYFCASSRVMNTEAFFGQGTRLTVV.

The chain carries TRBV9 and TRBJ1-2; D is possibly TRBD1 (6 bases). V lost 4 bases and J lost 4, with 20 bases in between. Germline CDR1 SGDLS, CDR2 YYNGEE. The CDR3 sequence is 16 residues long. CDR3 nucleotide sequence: TGTGCCAGCAGCCCGACTTTTGGGGGCGAGACCTATGGCTACACCTTC. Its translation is CASSPTFGGETYGYTF.

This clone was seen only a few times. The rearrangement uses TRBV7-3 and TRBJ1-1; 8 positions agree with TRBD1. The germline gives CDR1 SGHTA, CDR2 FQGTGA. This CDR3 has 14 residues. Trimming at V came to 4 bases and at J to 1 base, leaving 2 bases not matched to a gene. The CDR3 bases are TGTGCCAGCAGCTCCGGACAGGGGAACACTGAAGCTTTCTTT. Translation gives CASSSGQGNTEAFF.

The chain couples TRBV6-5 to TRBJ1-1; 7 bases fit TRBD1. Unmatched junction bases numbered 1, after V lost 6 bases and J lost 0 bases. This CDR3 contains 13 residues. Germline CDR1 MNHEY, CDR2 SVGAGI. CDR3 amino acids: CASRGQMNTEAFF. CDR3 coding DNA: TGTGCCAGCAGGGGACAGATGAACACTGAAGCTTTCTTT.

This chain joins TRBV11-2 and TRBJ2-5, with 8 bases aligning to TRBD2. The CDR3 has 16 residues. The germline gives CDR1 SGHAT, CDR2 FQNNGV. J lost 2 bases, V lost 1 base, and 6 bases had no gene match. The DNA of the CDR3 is TGTGCCAGCAGCTTAGGATTAGCGGGACGTCAAGAGACCCAGTACTTC. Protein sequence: CASSLGLAGRQETQYF.

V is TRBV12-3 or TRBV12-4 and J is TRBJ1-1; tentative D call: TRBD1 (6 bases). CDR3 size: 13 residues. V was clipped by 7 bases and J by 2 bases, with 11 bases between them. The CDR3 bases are TGTGCCAGCAACCAGGGACATAACACTGAAGCTTTCTTT. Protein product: CASNQGHNTEAFF.

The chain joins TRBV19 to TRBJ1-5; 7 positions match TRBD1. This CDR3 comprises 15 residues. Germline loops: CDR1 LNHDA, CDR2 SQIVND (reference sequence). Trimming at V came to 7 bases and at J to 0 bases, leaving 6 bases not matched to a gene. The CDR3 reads CASTPGQTSNQPQHF. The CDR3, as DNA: TGTGCCAGTACCCCGGGACAGACTAGCAATCAGCCCCAGCATTTT.

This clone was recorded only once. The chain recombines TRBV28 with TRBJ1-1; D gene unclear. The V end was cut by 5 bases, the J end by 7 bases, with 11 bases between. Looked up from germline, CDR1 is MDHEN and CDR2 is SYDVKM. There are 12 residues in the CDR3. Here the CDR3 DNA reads TGTGCCAGCAGTATCACGCAGCGTGAAGCTTTCTTT. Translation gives CASSITQREAFF.

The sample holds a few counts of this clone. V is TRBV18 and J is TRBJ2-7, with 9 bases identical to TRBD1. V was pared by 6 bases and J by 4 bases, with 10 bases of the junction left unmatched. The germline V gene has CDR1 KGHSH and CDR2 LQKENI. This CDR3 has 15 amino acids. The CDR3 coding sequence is TGTGCCAGCTCGTCGCCGACAGGGGGAACATACGAGCAGTACTTC. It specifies CASSSPTGGTYEQYF.

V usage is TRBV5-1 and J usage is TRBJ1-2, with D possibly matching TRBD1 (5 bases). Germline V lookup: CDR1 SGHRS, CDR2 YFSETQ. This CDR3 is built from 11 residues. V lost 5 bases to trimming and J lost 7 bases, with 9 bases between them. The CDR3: CASRGTSGYTF. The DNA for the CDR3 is TGCGCCAGCAGGGGGACGTCTGGCTACACCTTC.

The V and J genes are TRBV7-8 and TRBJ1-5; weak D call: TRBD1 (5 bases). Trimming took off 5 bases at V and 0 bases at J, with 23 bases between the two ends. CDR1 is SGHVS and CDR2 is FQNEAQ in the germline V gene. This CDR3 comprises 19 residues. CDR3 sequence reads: CASSARGATIPYSNQPQHF. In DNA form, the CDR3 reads TGTGCCAGCAGCGCGAGAGGGGCCACAATCCCTTATAGCAATCAGCCCCAGCATTTT.

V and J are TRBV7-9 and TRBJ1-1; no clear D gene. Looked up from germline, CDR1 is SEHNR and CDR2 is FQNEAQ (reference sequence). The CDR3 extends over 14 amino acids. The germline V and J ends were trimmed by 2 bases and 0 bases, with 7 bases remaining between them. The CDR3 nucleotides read TGTGCCAGCAGCTTAATCTTGATGAACACTGAAGCTTTCTTT. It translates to CASSLILMNTEAFF.

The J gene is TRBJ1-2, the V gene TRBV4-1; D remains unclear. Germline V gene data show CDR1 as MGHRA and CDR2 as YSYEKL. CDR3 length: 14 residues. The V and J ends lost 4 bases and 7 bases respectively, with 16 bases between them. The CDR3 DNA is TGCGCCAGCAGCCCGATTGTTTCGAGTCCTGGCTACACCTTC. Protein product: CASSPIVSSPGYTF.

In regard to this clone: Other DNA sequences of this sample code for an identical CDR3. The CDR3 here is CASSLSSYNEQFF. Here the CDR3 DNA reads TGTGCCAGCAGTTTGTCTTCCTACAATGAGCAGTTCTTC. J is TRBJ2-1 and V is TRBV27; D remains unclear. Germline V gives CDR1 MNHEY, CDR2 SMNVEV (reference sequence). V dropped 3 bases and J dropped 1 base, with 4 bases sitting between them. This CDR3 has 13 residues.

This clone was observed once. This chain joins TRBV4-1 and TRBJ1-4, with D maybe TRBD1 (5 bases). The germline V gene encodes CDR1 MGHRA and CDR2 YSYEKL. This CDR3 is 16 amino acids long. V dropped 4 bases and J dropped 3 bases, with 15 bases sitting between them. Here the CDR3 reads CASSRWGGRANEKLFF. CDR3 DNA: TGCGCCAGCAGCCGTTGGGGGGGTCGCGCTAATGAAAAACTGTTTTTT.

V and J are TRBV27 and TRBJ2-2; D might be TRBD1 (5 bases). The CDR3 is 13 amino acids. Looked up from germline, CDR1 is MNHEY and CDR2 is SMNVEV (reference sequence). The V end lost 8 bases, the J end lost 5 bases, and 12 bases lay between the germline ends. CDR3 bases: TGTGCCAGCGAAAGGGGTGAAACCGGGGAGCTGTTTTTT. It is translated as CASERGETGELFF.

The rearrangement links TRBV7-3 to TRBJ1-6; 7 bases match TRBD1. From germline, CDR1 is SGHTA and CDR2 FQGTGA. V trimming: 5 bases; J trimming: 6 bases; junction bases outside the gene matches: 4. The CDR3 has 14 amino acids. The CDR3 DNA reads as TGTGCCAGCAGCCGTGGGGACAGTAATTCACCCCTCCACTTT. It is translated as CASSRGDSNSPLHF.

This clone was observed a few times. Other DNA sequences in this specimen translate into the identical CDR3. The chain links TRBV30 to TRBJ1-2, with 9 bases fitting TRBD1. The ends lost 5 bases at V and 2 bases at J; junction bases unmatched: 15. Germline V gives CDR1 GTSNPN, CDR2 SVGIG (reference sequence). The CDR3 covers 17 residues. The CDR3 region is CAWRDGGGTGTNYGYTF. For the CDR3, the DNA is TGTGCCTGGCGTGACGGGGGGGGGACAGGGACCAACTATGGCTACACCTTC. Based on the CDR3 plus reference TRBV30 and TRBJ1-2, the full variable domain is SQTIHQWPATLVQPVGSPLSLECTVEGTSNPNLYWYRQAAGRGLQLLFYSVGIGQISSEVPQNLSASRPQDRQFILSSKKLLLSDSGFYLCAWRDGGGTGTNYGYTFGSGTRLTVV.

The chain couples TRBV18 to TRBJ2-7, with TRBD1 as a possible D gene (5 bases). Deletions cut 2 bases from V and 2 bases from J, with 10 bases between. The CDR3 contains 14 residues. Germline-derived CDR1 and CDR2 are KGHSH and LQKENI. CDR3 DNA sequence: TGTGCCAGCTCACCAGACGACAGAGCCTACGAGCAGTACTTC. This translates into CASSPDDRAYEQYF.

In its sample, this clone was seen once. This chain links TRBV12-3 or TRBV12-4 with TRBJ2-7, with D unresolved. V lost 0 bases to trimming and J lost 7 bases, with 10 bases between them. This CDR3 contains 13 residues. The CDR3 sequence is CASSLARRYEQYV. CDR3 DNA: TGTGCCAGCAGTTTAGCGCGTAGGTATGAGCAGTACGTC.

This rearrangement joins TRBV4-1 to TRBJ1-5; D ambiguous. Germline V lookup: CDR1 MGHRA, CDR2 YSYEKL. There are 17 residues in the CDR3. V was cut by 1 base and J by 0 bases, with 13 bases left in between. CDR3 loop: CASSQGAAFYSNQPQHF. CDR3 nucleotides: TGCGCCAGCAGCCAAGGTGCGGCATTTTATAGCAATCAGCCCCAGCATTTT.

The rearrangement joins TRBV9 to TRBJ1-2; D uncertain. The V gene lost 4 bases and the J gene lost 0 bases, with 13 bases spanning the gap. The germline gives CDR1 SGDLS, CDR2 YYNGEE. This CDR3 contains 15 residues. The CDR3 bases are TGTGCCAGCAGCCGCCGCCTGGATGCTAACTATGGCTACACCTTC. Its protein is CASSRRLDANYGYTF.